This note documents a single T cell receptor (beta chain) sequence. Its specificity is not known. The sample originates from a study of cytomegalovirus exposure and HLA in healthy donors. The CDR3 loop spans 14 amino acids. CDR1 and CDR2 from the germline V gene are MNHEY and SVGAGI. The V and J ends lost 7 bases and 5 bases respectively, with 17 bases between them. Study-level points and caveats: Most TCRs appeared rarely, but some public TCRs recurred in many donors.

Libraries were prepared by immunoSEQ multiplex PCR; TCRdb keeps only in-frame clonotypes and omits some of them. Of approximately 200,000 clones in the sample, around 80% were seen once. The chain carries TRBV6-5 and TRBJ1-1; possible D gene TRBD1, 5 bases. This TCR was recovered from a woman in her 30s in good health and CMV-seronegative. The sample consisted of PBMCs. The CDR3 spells CASNLRGSRTEAFF. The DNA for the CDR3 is TGTGCCAGCAATTTACGGGGGTCAAGGACTGAAGCTTTCTTT.